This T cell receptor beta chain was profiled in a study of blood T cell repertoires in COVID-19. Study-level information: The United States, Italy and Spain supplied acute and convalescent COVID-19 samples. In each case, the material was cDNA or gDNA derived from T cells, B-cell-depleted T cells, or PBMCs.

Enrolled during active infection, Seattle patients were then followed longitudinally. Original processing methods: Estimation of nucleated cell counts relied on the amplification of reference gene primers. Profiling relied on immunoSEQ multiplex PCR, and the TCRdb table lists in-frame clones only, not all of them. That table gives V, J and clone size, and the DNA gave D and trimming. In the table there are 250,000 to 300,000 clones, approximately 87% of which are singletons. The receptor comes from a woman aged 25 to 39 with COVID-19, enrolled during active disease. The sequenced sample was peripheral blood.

DNA of the CDR3: TGTGCCAGCAGTCCTCAGACTGTCTACGAGCAGTACTTC. It yields the protein CASSPQTVYEQYF. The chain carries TRBV21-1 and TRBJ2-7; the table's D call TRBD2 went unverified against the DNA. TRBV21-1 has pseudogene status. The CDR3 covers 13 residues.